This paragraph reports one TCR beta chain. The method was immunoSEQ multiplex PCR; TCRdb's version includes in-frame clones alone and lacks a portion of them. This sample has 450,000 to 550,000 clones; nearly 90% occur once, and the top ten carry over 2.5%. Treatment: 15 to 20 received Ad26.COV2.S at low or high dose, single or two shots; about five received placebo; per-sample allocation not given. After the first vaccine or placebo injection, samples were drawn on day 63. This specimen belongs to a study of Ad26.COV2.S vaccination and SARS-CoV-2 variants. Study overall: Recipients of Ad26.COV2.S got it intramuscularly, once or twice 56 days apart.

The V end was cut by 4 bases, the J end by 2 bases, with 15 bases between. The CDR3 covers 16 residues. Germline V lookup: CDR1 ENHRY, CDR2 SYGVKD. The chain employs TRBV10-3 and TRBJ2-1; perhaps TRBD2 as D (6 bases). The TCR originated in a person between 18 and 60 years old who received the Ad26.COV2.S COVID-19 vaccine or a placebo. This sample comprised peripheral blood, obtained in a trial of Ad26.COV2.S vaccine versus placebo. In nucleotides, the CDR3 is TGTGCCATCAGTGTATCGGGCGGGACCACCTACAATGAGCAGTTCTTC. As protein: CAISVSGGTTYNEQFF.